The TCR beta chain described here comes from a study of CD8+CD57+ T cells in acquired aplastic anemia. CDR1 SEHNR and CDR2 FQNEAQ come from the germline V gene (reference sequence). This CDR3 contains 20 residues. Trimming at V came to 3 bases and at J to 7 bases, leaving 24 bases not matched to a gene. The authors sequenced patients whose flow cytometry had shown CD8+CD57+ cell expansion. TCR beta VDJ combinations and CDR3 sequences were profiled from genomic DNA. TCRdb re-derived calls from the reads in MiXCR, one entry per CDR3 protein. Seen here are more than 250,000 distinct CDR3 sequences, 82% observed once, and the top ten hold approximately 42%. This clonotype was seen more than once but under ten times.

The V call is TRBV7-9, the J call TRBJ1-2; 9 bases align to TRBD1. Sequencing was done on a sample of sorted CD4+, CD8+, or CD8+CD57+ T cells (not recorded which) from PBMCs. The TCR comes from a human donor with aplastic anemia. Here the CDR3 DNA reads TGTGCCAGCAGCTTTCAAAGAAGCGGGGGGAGCGATGAGACAGGGGGTGGCTACACCTTC. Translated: CASSFQRSGGSDETGGGYTF.